The rows below give T cell receptor beta chains drawn from one sample of a study of CD8 T cells in Susac syndrome. TCRdb processed the immunoSEQ multiplex PCR reads anew with MiXCR; each CDR3 protein has one entry. The sample lists roughly 200,000 distinct CDR3 sequences; roughly 94% were seen once. Material for sequencing was CD4+ T cells from PBMCs. These receptor sequences come from a human donor with Susac syndrome. CDR3s include the opening cysteine and the closing phenylalanine or tryptophan. A D gene is named only where the DNA matches it firmly. Only some rows state a clone size, as once, few, many or a class for expanded clones.

V gene: TRBV29-1; D gene: .; clone size: .; J gene: TRBJ2-5; CDR3 DNA: TGCAGCGTTGACCCACTCCAACGGGAGACCCAGTACTTC; CDR3 protein: CSVDPLQRETQYF
V gene: TRBV30; D gene: TRBD1; clone size: .; J gene: TRBJ1-5; CDR3 DNA: TGTGCCTGGAACCGACAGGGAACTAATCAGCCCCAGCATTTT; CDR3 protein: CAWNRQGTNQPQHF
V gene: TRBV20-1; D gene: .; clone size: .; J gene: TRBJ2-1; CDR3 DNA: TGCAGTGCTAGAGATGGCGGGGAGCAGTTCTTC; CDR3 protein: CSARDGGEQFF
V gene: TRBV12-3/TRBV12-4; D gene: .; clone size: .; J gene: TRBJ2-1; CDR3 DNA: TGTGCCAGCAGTTTACCCGCTAGCTCCTACAATGAGCAGTTCTTC; CDR3 protein: CASSLPASSYNEQFF
V gene: TRBV7-8; D gene: TRBD1; clone size: .; J gene: TRBJ1-5; CDR3 DNA: TGTGCCAGCAGCGCGGAGACAGGGTCAAATCAGCCCCAGCATTTT; CDR3 protein: CASSAETGSNQPQHF
V gene: TRBV15; D gene: .; clone size: .; J gene: TRBJ1-5; CDR3 DNA: TGTGCCACCAGGAAAAGGGAGGGGAGCTCCAATCAGCCCCAGCATTTT; CDR3 protein: CATRKREGSSNQPQHF
V gene: TRBV15; D gene: .; clone size: .; J gene: TRBJ1-2; CDR3 DNA: TGTGCCACCAGCAGAGAGGACGGGGGAAACTATGGCTACACCTTC; CDR3 protein: CATSREDGGNYGYTF
V gene: TRBV13; D gene: .; clone size: .; J gene: TRBJ1-2; CDR3 DNA: TGTGCCAGCAGCCGCCTCTTGGGACGGAACTATGGCTACACCTTC; CDR3 protein: CASSRLLGRNYGYTF
V gene: TRBV7-2; D gene: TRBD1; clone size: .; J gene: TRBJ1-2; CDR3 DNA: TGTGCCAGCAGCTTAGTAGAACAGGGGGCTTATGGCTACACCTTC; CDR3 protein: CASSLVEQGAYGYTF
V gene: TRBV6-5; D gene: TRBD2; clone size: few; J gene: TRBJ2-3; CDR3 DNA: TGTGCCACTCGCCTAGCGGGGGCCACAGATACGCAGTATTTT; CDR3 protein: CATRLAGATDTQYF
V gene: TRBV2; D gene: TRBD1; clone size: .; J gene: TRBJ2-5; CDR3 DNA: TGTGCCGGATACGACAGGGGCAAGACCCAGTACTTC; CDR3 protein: CAGYDRGKTQYF
V gene: TRBV20-1; D gene: .; clone size: .; J gene: TRBJ2-7; CDR3 DNA: TGCAGTGCTAGAGACACGATCAGCTCCTACGAGCAGTACTTC; CDR3 protein: CSARDTISSYEQYF
V gene: TRBV20-1; D gene: TRBD1; clone size: few; J gene: TRBJ1-3; CDR3 DNA: TGCAGTGCAACGACAGGGAGCTCTGGAAACACCATATATTTT; CDR3 protein: CSATTGSSGNTIYF
V gene: TRBV25-1; D gene: .; clone size: .; J gene: TRBJ1-2; CDR3 DNA: TGTGCCAGCAGTGGCGGGGAAGGGTTCTACACCTTC; CDR3 protein: CASSGGEGFYTF
V gene: TRBV27; D gene: .; clone size: .; J gene: TRBJ2-6; CDR3 DNA: TGTGCCAGCAAGGGGGGGGGATCTGGGGCCAACGTCCTGACTTTC; CDR3 protein: CASKGGGSGANVLTF
V gene: TRBV3-1; D gene: TRBD1; clone size: .; J gene: TRBJ2-5; CDR3 DNA: TGTGCCAGCAGCTACGACAGGGTCTTGGAGACCCAGTACTTC; CDR3 protein: CASSYDRVLETQYF
V gene: TRBV19; D gene: .; clone size: .; J gene: TRBJ1-1; CDR3 DNA: TGTGCCAGTAGTCGGATCCCGGTTGGGACTGAAGCTTTCTTT; CDR3 protein: CASSRIPVGTEAFF
V gene: TRBV6-5; D gene: .; clone size: .; J gene: TRBJ2-6; CDR3 DNA: TGTGCCAGCAGTTACTCGAGTGCAGGCTTCTCTGGGGCCAACGTCCTGACTTTC; CDR3 protein: CASSYSSAGFSGANVLTF
V gene: TRBV20-1; D gene: .; clone size: .; J gene: TRBJ1-5; CDR3 DNA: TGCAGTGCTAGAGCCCTCAAGGGGGATCAGCCCCAGCATTTT; CDR3 protein: CSARALKGDQPQHF
V gene: TRBV4-1; D gene: .; clone size: few; J gene: TRBJ1-4; CDR3 DNA: TGCGCCAGCAGCCAAGGGCCAGGGCGTGAAAAACTGTTTTTT; CDR3 protein: CASSQGPGREKLFF
V gene: TRBV29-1; D gene: .; clone size: .; J gene: TRBJ1-2; CDR3 DNA: TGCAGCGTTGGGGGTAGCGACGGCTACACCTTC; CDR3 protein: CSVGGSDGYTF
V gene: TRBV12-3/TRBV12-4; D gene: .; clone size: .; J gene: TRBJ2-7; CDR3 DNA: TGTGCCAGCACCTTTGGGGAGACTGGCGAGCAGTACTTC; CDR3 protein: CASTFGETGEQYF
V gene: TRBV6-1; D gene: .; clone size: few; J gene: TRBJ2-7; CDR3 DNA: TGTGCCAGCAGCCCCTCCTACGAGCAGTACTTC; CDR3 protein: CASSPSYEQYF
V gene: TRBV20-1; D gene: TRBD2; clone size: .; J gene: TRBJ2-7; CDR3 DNA: TGCAGTGCTCTTTTGGGGACTAGCGGGAGCTCCTACGAGCAGTACTTC; CDR3 protein: CSALLGTSGSSYEQYF
V gene: TRBV9; D gene: .; clone size: .; J gene: TRBJ1-2; CDR3 DNA: TGTGCCAGCAGCCCTCAGGGGAATGGATATGGCTACACCTTC; CDR3 protein: CASSPQGNGYGYTF
V gene: TRBV5-1; D gene: .; clone size: .; J gene: TRBJ1-1; CDR3 DNA: TGCGCCAGCAGCTTGGAACCGATGAACACTGAAGCTTTCTTT; CDR3 protein: CASSLEPMNTEAFF
V gene: TRBV3-1; D gene: TRBD2; clone size: .; J gene: TRBJ2-1; CDR3 DNA: TGTGCCAGCAGCCAAATAGCGGGGGAGCAGTTCTTC; CDR3 protein: CASSQIAGEQFF
V gene: TRBV4-2; D gene: .; clone size: .; J gene: TRBJ2-1; CDR3 DNA: TGTGCCAGCAGCCAAGACAGGGAAAATGAGCAGTTCTTC; CDR3 protein: CASSQDRENEQFF
V gene: TRBV6-5; D gene: TRBD1; clone size: .; J gene: TRBJ1-2; CDR3 DNA: TGTGCCAGCCAGGGGGAGGGGGCAGGCTACACCTTC; CDR3 protein: CASQGEGAGYTF
V gene: TRBV6-1; D gene: .; clone size: .; J gene: TRBJ1-2; CDR3 DNA: TGTGCCAGCAGTGACTTACAGGGCTATGGCTACACCTTC; CDR3 protein: CASSDLQGYGYTF
V gene: TRBV29-1; D gene: .; clone size: once; J gene: TRBJ2-5; CDR3 DNA: TGCAGCGTTCCCGAATCCACGGAGACCCAGTACTTC; CDR3 protein: CSVPESTETQYF
V gene: TRBV2; D gene: .; clone size: once; J gene: TRBJ2-1; CDR3 DNA: TGTGCCAGCAGTGCCCCCGGGGGCCTCACTTCCTACAATGAGCAGTTCTTC; CDR3 protein: CASSAPGGLTSYNEQFF
V gene: TRBV20-1; D gene: TRBD1; clone size: .; J gene: TRBJ1-6; CDR3 DNA: TGCAGTGCGAATACAGGGGACTCACCCCTCCACTTT; CDR3 protein: CSANTGDSPLHF
V gene: TRBV20-1; D gene: .; clone size: .; J gene: TRBJ2-7; CDR3 DNA: TGCAGTGCTCGCCTACAGGCAGCCGAGCAGTACTTC; CDR3 protein: CSARLQAAEQYF
V gene: TRBV7-2; D gene: .; clone size: few; J gene: TRBJ2-2; CDR3 DNA: TGTGCCAGCAGCCCCCGTGGGGCCGGGGAGCTGTTTTTT; CDR3 protein: CASSPRGAGELFF
V gene: TRBV5-4; D gene: .; clone size: .; J gene: TRBJ2-5; CDR3 DNA: TGTGCCAGCAGCTTGGGTGGCTACCAAGAGACCCAGTACTTC; CDR3 protein: CASSLGGYQETQYF
V gene: TRBV6-5; D gene: .; clone size: .; J gene: TRBJ1-6; CDR3 DNA: TGTGCCAGCAGTTACAGGGATCCCGATAATTCACCCCTCCACTTT; CDR3 protein: CASSYRDPDNSPLHF
V gene: TRBV12-3/TRBV12-4; D gene: TRBD1; clone size: few; J gene: TRBJ2-5; CDR3 DNA: TGTGCCAGCAGTTCGACAGGGAGAGAGACCCAGTACTTC; CDR3 protein: CASSSTGRETQYF
V gene: TRBV10-3; D gene: TRBD1; clone size: .; J gene: TRBJ2-5; CDR3 DNA: TGTGCCATCAGTGAGTCGAGACAGGGGGTGACCCAGTACTTC; CDR3 protein: CAISESRQGVTQYF
V gene: TRBV10-3; D gene: TRBD2; clone size: .; J gene: TRBJ2-3; CDR3 DNA: TGTGCCATTGGGGGGACTAGCGAGCAGGATACGCAGTATTTT; CDR3 protein: CAIGGTSEQDTQYF
V gene: TRBV7-2; D gene: .; clone size: .; J gene: TRBJ2-3; CDR3 DNA: TGTGCCAGCAGATCAAGTGCGGGAGATACGCAGTATTTT; CDR3 protein: CASRSSAGDTQYF
V gene: TRBV23-1; D gene: TRBD1; clone size: once; J gene: TRBJ1-2; CDR3 DNA: TGCGCCAGCAGTCCTCGGGACAGGGCTAACTATGGCTACACCTTC; CDR3 protein: CASSPRDRANYGYTF
V gene: TRBV18; D gene: .; clone size: .; J gene: TRBJ1-4; CDR3 DNA: TGTGCCAGCTCACCGGAGGGGCGGGTTGAAAAACTGTTTTTT; CDR3 protein: CASSPEGRVEKLFF
V gene: TRBV19; D gene: .; clone size: .; J gene: TRBJ2-7; CDR3 DNA: TGTGCCAGTAGTACCGGGAGATACGAGCAGTACTTC; CDR3 protein: CASSTGRYEQYF